The T cell receptor beta chain described here comes from a study of radiation and T cells in renal cell carcinoma. Some clones are missing from TCRdb's copy, which holds only in-frame ones; the method was immunoSEQ multiplex PCR. The sample shows roughly 18,000 clones, about three fifths of them seen only once. V lost 10 bases and J lost 0; bases outside the gene matches: 9. The germline V gene has CDR1 MNHNS and CDR2 SASEGT. The CDR3 extends over 15 amino acids. Treatment defined: treatment-naive control, cytoreductive nephrectomy. The chain is built from TRBV6-1 and TRBJ1-5; TRBD1 matches at 7 bases. Here the sequenced sample was tumor tissue, taken from a patient whose treatment was nephrectomy without radiotherapy. This sequence originates from a man aged 50 to 59 with renal cell carcinoma. The CDR3: CATVWTGDSNQPQHF. The CDR3 DNA is TGTGCCACCGTCTGGACAGGAGATAGCAATCAGCCCCAGCATTTT.